The clone carrying this T cell receptor (beta chain) was detected ten times or more. Its antigen is unidentified. The CDR3 totals 16 residues. The J segment lost 6 bases and the V segment lost 5 bases, leaving 15 bases of the junction unmatched. Germline V gene data show CDR1 as GTSNPN and CDR2 as SVGIG (reference sequence). This sample is part of a study of T cells in Graves' hyperthyroidism and ophthalmopathy. Notes on the study in general: Blood also held most thyroid clonotypes expanded beyond 0.001.

Researchers amplified the TCR beta CDR3 regions from RNA transcripts. The HTBI primer set served for first-round RT-PCR of the TCR CDR3. TCRdb recomputed calls from the multiplex PCR reads with MiXCR, one row per CDR3 protein. The table lists 350,000 to 400,000 distinct CDR3 sequences, approximately 15% of them singletons, with approximately 10% in the top ten. A lack of ophthalmopathy progression within 18 months defined stable Graves' hyperthyroidism. Lactation, pregnancy, other autoimmune disease or uncontrolled infection led to exclusion of patients. Clinicians diagnosed patients from clinical symptoms, serum thyroxine and TRAb, thyroid ultrasound and orbital computed tomography.

The sequence derives from a woman aged 60-75 years with Graves' hyperthyroidism. The chain couples TRBV30 to TRBJ2-2; 7 nucleotides line up with TRBD1. Sequenced sample: blood. CDR3 DNA sequence: TGTGCCTGGTCGCGCGACAGGGTGGGCGACGCCGGGGAGCTGTTTTTT. It codes for CAWSRDRVGDAGELFF.